A selection of T cell receptor beta chains follows, all from one sample in a study of OX40 agonist ivuxolimab in advanced cancers. Measured with immunoSEQ multiplex PCR; TCRdb has only the in-frame clones, and not every one. The data show approximately 71,000 clones, about 84% seen once. Sequences were derived from CD4+ or CD8+ T cells sorted from blood, sampled in a trial of the OX40 agonist ivuxolimab. The receptors originated from an adult with an advanced solid tumor such as melanoma, head and neck, liver or kidney cancer. CDR3s include the opening cysteine and the closing phenylalanine or tryptophan. The order of the fields is clone size, V gene, J gene, D gene, CDR3 protein, CDR3 DNA. A D gene is named only where the DNA matches it firmly. Not all rows give a size; the values are once, few, many and, for expanded clones, a class.

clone_size: few; v_call: TRBV29-1; j_call: TRBJ1-5; d_call: .; cdr3_aa: CSVRDHRGTQHF; cdr3_nt: TGCAGCGTTAGGGACCACCGGGGGACCCAGCATTTT
clone_size: few; v_call: TRBV29-1; j_call: TRBJ2-5; d_call: TRBD1; cdr3_aa: CSLTRQGGETQYF; cdr3_nt: TGCAGCCTGACGAGACAGGGTGGCGAGACCCAGTACTTC
clone_size: .; v_call: TRBV6-1; j_call: TRBJ2-5; d_call: .; cdr3_aa: CASSYLPTEETQYF; cdr3_nt: TGTGCCAGCAGCTACCTACCAACCGAAGAGACCCAGTACTTC
clone_size: .; v_call: TRBV5-1; j_call: TRBJ1-2; d_call: TRBD1; cdr3_aa: CASSSGQGGSNYGYTF; cdr3_nt: TGCGCCAGCAGCTCCGGACAGGGAGGTTCCAACTATGGCTACACCTTC
clone_size: .; v_call: TRBV25-1; j_call: TRBJ1-2; d_call: TRBD1; cdr3_aa: CASRTGNTVYTF; cdr3_nt: TGTGCCAGCCGGACAGGAAACACTGTCTACACCTTC
clone_size: .; v_call: TRBV7-2; j_call: TRBJ1-2; d_call: TRBD1; cdr3_aa: CASSPTRDRNYGYTF; cdr3_nt: TGTGCCAGCAGCCCTACCCGGGACAGAAACTATGGCTACACCTTC
clone_size: .; v_call: TRBV13; j_call: TRBJ1-1; d_call: TRBD1; cdr3_aa: CASSDRDRANTEAFF; cdr3_nt: TGTGCCAGCAGCGACCGGGACAGGGCGAACACTGAAGCTTTCTTT
clone_size: once; v_call: TRBV18; j_call: TRBJ2-5; d_call: .; cdr3_aa: CASSKNGGETQYF; cdr3_nt: TGTGCCAGCTCAAAGAACGGCGGAGAGACCCAGTACTTC
clone_size: .; v_call: TRBV6-5; j_call: TRBJ2-5; d_call: .; cdr3_aa: CASSSLQVGQETQYF; cdr3_nt: TGTGCCAGCAGCTCCCTCCAAGTAGGACAAGAGACCCAGTACTTC
clone_size: once; v_call: TRBV6-1; j_call: TRBJ1-5; d_call: .; cdr3_aa: CASSEDEAGPNQPQHF; cdr3_nt: TGTGCCAGCAGTGAAGATGAGGCAGGCCCCAATCAGCCCCAGCATTTT
clone_size: .; v_call: TRBV18; j_call: TRBJ2-5; d_call: TRBD1; cdr3_aa: CASSPGQGDQGSETQYF; cdr3_nt: TGTGCCAGCTCACCGGGACAGGGGGACCAGGGGTCGGAGACCCAGTACTTC
clone_size: once; v_call: TRBV15; j_call: TRBJ2-1; d_call: .; cdr3_aa: CATCEGDSNEQFF; cdr3_nt: TGTGCCACCTGCGAGGGTGATTCCAATGAGCAGTTCTTC
clone_size: .; v_call: TRBV4-2; j_call: TRBJ1-1; d_call: .; cdr3_aa: CASSQDEGSMNTEAFF; cdr3_nt: TGTGCCAGCAGCCAAGATGAAGGATCAATGAACACTGAAGCTTTCTTT
clone_size: .; v_call: TRBV19; j_call: TRBJ2-1; d_call: .; cdr3_aa: CASSLRPAFNEQFF; cdr3_nt: TGTGCCAGTTCCTTACGGCCCGCCTTCAATGAGCAGTTCTTC
clone_size: .; v_call: TRBV6-5; j_call: TRBJ2-2; d_call: .; cdr3_aa: CASSPPPPGTGELFF; cdr3_nt: TGTGCCAGCAGCCCGCCCCCCCCGGGCACCGGGGAGCTGTTTTTT
clone_size: .; v_call: TRBV5-1; j_call: TRBJ2-3; d_call: .; cdr3_aa: CASSLLLEDTQYF; cdr3_nt: TGCGCCAGCAGCTTGTTATTAGAAGATACGCAGTATTTT
clone_size: .; v_call: TRBV10-2; j_call: TRBJ1-4; d_call: TRBD1; cdr3_aa: CASSESTRGGNEKLFF; cdr3_nt: TGCGCCAGCAGTGAGTCGACCAGGGGGGGAAATGAAAAACTGTTTTTT
clone_size: .; v_call: TRBV2; j_call: TRBJ1-2; d_call: .; cdr3_aa: CASSRDGYTF; cdr3_nt: TGTGCCAGCAGCAGGGATGGCTACACCTTC
clone_size: .; v_call: TRBV4-1; j_call: TRBJ2-3; d_call: TRBD2; cdr3_aa: CASSQDALAGGRTDTQYF; cdr3_nt: TGCGCCAGCAGCCAAGATGCACTAGCGGGGGGGCGAACAGATACGCAGTATTTT
clone_size: .; v_call: TRBV28; j_call: TRBJ1-2; d_call: TRBD1; cdr3_aa: CASSSQTGGGYGYTF; cdr3_nt: TGTGCCAGCAGTTCACAGACAGGGGGGGGCTATGGCTACACCTTC
clone_size: .; v_call: TRBV5-8; j_call: TRBJ2-2; d_call: TRBD2; cdr3_aa: CASSRAGGVAGELFF; cdr3_nt: TGTGCCAGCAGCCGAGCGGGAGGAGTTGCCGGGGAGCTGTTTTTT
clone_size: .; v_call: TRBV5-4; j_call: TRBJ2-3; d_call: TRBD2; cdr3_aa: CASSSGLAGVGDTQYF; cdr3_nt: TGTGCCAGCAGCTCGGGACTAGCGGGGGTCGGGGATACGCAGTATTTT
clone_size: once; v_call: TRBV11-3; j_call: TRBJ2-2; d_call: .; cdr3_aa: CASSSGAVAGELFF; cdr3_nt: TGTGCCAGCAGTTCAGGGGCAGTGGCCGGGGAGCTGTTTTTT
clone_size: .; v_call: TRBV28; j_call: TRBJ2-7; d_call: TRBD2; cdr3_aa: CASTQRGTSGSEYEQYF; cdr3_nt: TGTGCCAGCACACAACGGGGGACTAGCGGGTCCGAGTACGAGCAGTACTTC
clone_size: .; v_call: TRBV14; j_call: TRBJ2-7; d_call: .; cdr3_aa: CASSQVGRVFEQYF; cdr3_nt: TGTGCCAGCAGCCAAGTCGGCAGGGTCTTCGAGCAGTACTTC
clone_size: .; v_call: TRBV6-4; j_call: TRBJ2-1; d_call: TRBD2; cdr3_aa: CASSLTSGVSSYNEQFF; cdr3_nt: TGTGCCAGCAGTCTAACTAGCGGGGTTAGCTCCTACAATGAGCAGTTCTTC
clone_size: .; v_call: TRBV6-5; j_call: TRBJ2-3; d_call: .; cdr3_aa: CASSSLSTDTQYF; cdr3_nt: TGTGCCAGCAGTTCCTTAAGCACAGATACGCAGTATTTT
clone_size: .; v_call: TRBV11-2; j_call: TRBJ2-1; d_call: .; cdr3_aa: CASSAIRGNRGQFF; cdr3_nt: TGTGCCAGCAGCGCGATCCGGGGCAACCGCGGGCAGTTCTTC
clone_size: .; v_call: TRBV28; j_call: TRBJ1-1; d_call: .; cdr3_aa: CASSSFTTGTEAFF; cdr3_nt: TGTGCCAGCAGCTCCTTTACGACCGGGACTGAAGCTTTCTTT
clone_size: .; v_call: TRBV5-1; j_call: TRBJ2-3; d_call: .; cdr3_aa: CASSLLTGNTDTQYF; cdr3_nt: TGCGCCAGCAGCCTATTGACTGGAAACACAGATACGCAGTATTTT
clone_size: .; v_call: TRBV11-3; j_call: TRBJ2-2; d_call: .; cdr3_aa: CASSLQGTGELFF; cdr3_nt: TGTGCCAGCAGCTTACAGGGGACCGGGGAGCTGTTTTTT
clone_size: once; v_call: TRBV5-4; j_call: TRBJ1-5; d_call: .; cdr3_aa: CASSGRPRHSNQPQHF; cdr3_nt: TGTGCCAGCAGCGGCCGGCCTCGACATAGCAATCAGCCCCAGCATTTT
clone_size: many; v_call: TRBV5-1; j_call: TRBJ1-2; d_call: .; cdr3_aa: CASSSEELSYGYTF; cdr3_nt: TGCGCCAGCAGCTCTGAGGAGTTAAGCTATGGCTACACCTTC
clone_size: .; v_call: TRBV7-9; j_call: TRBJ2-3; d_call: .; cdr3_aa: CASSPGTLGTDTQYF; cdr3_nt: TGTGCCAGCAGCCCCGGGACTCTGGGCACAGATACGCAGTATTTT
clone_size: once; v_call: TRBV18; j_call: TRBJ1-1; d_call: TRBD1; cdr3_aa: CASSREGTGGGAFF; cdr3_nt: TGTGCCAGCTCACGAGAGGGGACAGGCGGGGGAGCTTTCTTT
clone_size: few; v_call: TRBV2; j_call: TRBJ1-2; d_call: .; cdr3_aa: CAIGRTNYGYTF; cdr3_nt: TGTGCCATCGGGCGGACAAACTATGGCTACACCTTC
clone_size: .; v_call: TRBV6-4; j_call: TRBJ2-3; d_call: TRBD2; cdr3_aa: CASSVGLASTDTQYF; cdr3_nt: TGTGCCAGCAGCGTGGGACTAGCAAGCACAGATACGCAGTATTTT
clone_size: .; v_call: TRBV6-1; j_call: TRBJ1-5; d_call: TRBD1; cdr3_aa: CASSSTTGAGQPQHF; cdr3_nt: TGTGCCAGCAGCTCCACAACAGGGGCAGGGCAGCCCCAGCATTTT
clone_size: .; v_call: TRBV4-1; j_call: TRBJ1-2; d_call: .; cdr3_aa: CASSLNRAGDLEGYTF; cdr3_nt: TGCGCCAGCAGCCTGAACCGGGCGGGAGACTTGGAAGGCTACACCTTC
clone_size: .; v_call: TRBV28; j_call: TRBJ1-1; d_call: TRBD1; cdr3_aa: CASSLSRTGGSTEAFF; cdr3_nt: TGTGCCAGCAGTTTAAGCCGGACAGGGGGTAGCACTGAAGCTTTCTTT
clone_size: .; v_call: TRBV19; j_call: TRBJ2-1; d_call: .; cdr3_aa: CASSRWGAYNEQFF; cdr3_nt: TGTGCCAGTAGTAGGTGGGGCGCGTACAATGAGCAGTTCTTC
clone_size: .; v_call: TRBV14; j_call: TRBJ2-2; d_call: .; cdr3_aa: CASSPRGTKGTGELFF; cdr3_nt: TGTGCCAGCAGCCCCCGAGGGACAAAAGGAACCGGGGAGCTGTTTTTT
clone_size: .; v_call: TRBV7-3; j_call: TRBJ1-1; d_call: .; cdr3_aa: CASTPRALNTEAFF; cdr3_nt: TGTGCCAGCACCCCCCGGGCCCTGAACACTGAAGCTTTCTTT
clone_size: .; v_call: TRBV5-5; j_call: TRBJ2-7; d_call: .; cdr3_aa: CASSLRAGAVYEQYF; cdr3_nt: TGTGCCAGCAGCTTGCGTGCAGGGGCGGTTTACGAGCAGTACTTC
clone_size: few; v_call: TRBV6-4; j_call: TRBJ1-5; d_call: .; cdr3_aa: CASSVEPNQPQHF; cdr3_nt: TGTGCCAGCAGTGTTGAGCCAAATCAGCCCCAGCATTTT
clone_size: once; v_call: TRBV4-1; j_call: TRBJ2-4; d_call: .; cdr3_aa: CASSQEGTFKNIQYF; cdr3_nt: TGCGCCAGCAGCCAAGAAGGCACCTTCAAAAACATTCAGTACTTC
clone_size: .; v_call: TRBV19; j_call: TRBJ1-5; d_call: .; cdr3_aa: CASVGQAGNQPQHF; cdr3_nt: TGTGCCAGTGTGGGGCAGGCCGGCAATCAGCCCCAGCATTTT